This TCR beta chain stems from a study of response to subunit inactivated influenza vaccine. Study-wide points: The authors proposed limited new T cell recruitment per seasonal influenza vaccination.

The V gene end was trimmed by 5 bases and the J gene end by 1 base; junction bases not matched to a gene: 8. This CDR3 is built from 18 residues. Details on this clonotype: Its antigen is unknown.

TCRdb re-analysed the RT-PCR reads in MiXCR, keeping a single row per CDR3 protein. Of 170,000 or so distinct CDR3 sequences listed, approximately 11% are singletons. The sample in question was CD8+ T cells sorted from PBMCs, obtained approximately 25 months after vaccination. This receptor was identified in a man between 50 and 69 years old who received an inactivated influenza vaccine. V is TRBV12-3 or TRBV12-4 and J is TRBJ2-2; 12 positions agree with TRBD2. The CDR3 region is CASSPRLAGDQNTGELFF. CDR3 coding DNA: TGTGCCAGCAGTCCTAGACTAGCGGGGGACCAGAACACCGGGGAGCTGTTTTTT.